A selection of T cell receptor beta chains follows, all from one sample in a study of spatial heterogeneity in lung cancer. TCRdb independently ran MiXCR on the 5' RACE reads; one entry per CDR3 protein. This sample yields about 8,500 distinct CDR3 sequences, of which under 9% are seen a single time; about 32% belongs to the top ten. Sample: PBMCs, taken at surgery. All receptors derive from a female donor with early-stage non-small cell lung cancer. The CDR3 runs from the conserved cysteine through the conserved F or W. A D gene is named only where the DNA matches it firmly. Rows give clone size only sometimes, using once, few, many, or a class for an expanded clone.

clone_size	v_call	d_call	j_call	cdr3_aa
many	TRBV11-2	.	TRBJ1-1	CASSLAQNTEAFF
.	TRBV7-9	.	TRBJ2-5	CASSPPLWEETQYF
once	TRBV6-6	TRBD1	TRBJ1-4	CASGLGQGNEKLFF
.	TRBV5-4	.	TRBJ2-2	CASSPLRGRETGELFF
few	TRBV11-2	TRBD1	TRBJ2-5	CASSAAGQGAGETQYF
many	TRBV2	.	TRBJ1-2	CASSRDLPGATNYGYTF
medium-sized	TRBV6-5	.	TRBJ2-7	CASRDSAYEQYF
many	TRBV5-4	.	TRBJ2-6	CASSLAFTPGANVLTF
many	TRBV27	.	TRBJ2-5	CASSFLGGVRETQYF
few	TRBV2	.	TRBJ1-4	CASSEWGATNEKLFF
few	TRBV14	TRBD1	TRBJ2-2	CASSQGTGGTGELFF
many	TRBV29-1	.	TRBJ2-7	CSVVGVSYEQYF
medium-sized	TRBV3-1	.	TRBJ2-7	CASSQDPGRQNEQYF
few	TRBV29-1	.	TRBJ1-1	CSVGIGQTNTEAFF
many	TRBV18	.	TRBJ1-2	CASSPTDTATYGYTF
many	TRBV9	.	TRBJ2-1	CASSVGQGTYNEQFF
medium-sized	TRBV28	.	TRBJ2-7	CASRRMGVGSVRQYF
medium-sized	TRBV10-3	.	TRBJ2-3	CAISPGERTDTQYF
few	TRBV19	.	TRBJ2-3	CASSILEDVNTQYF
many	TRBV7-3	TRBD1	TRBJ2-7	CASSLTGTGVHEQYF
.	TRBV10-1	TRBD1	TRBJ1-1	CASSKTGGQFEAFF
.	TRBV12-3/TRBV12-4	.	TRBJ2-1	CASSPPRTGDYEQFF
few	TRBV5-1	TRBD1	TRBJ2-7	CASSFLPGGAYEQYF
medium-sized	TRBV27	.	TRBJ2-7	CASSPRESFREQYF
many	TRBV11-2	.	TRBJ2-7	CASSLGNVGGYEQYF
many	TRBV5-5	.	TRBJ1-1	CASSLRQMNTEAFF
.	TRBV7-9	.	TRBJ1-2	CASWAGEAYGYTF
many	TRBV29-1	TRBD2	TRBJ2-3	CSASAGSSTDTQYF
.	TRBV2	TRBD2	TRBJ2-2	CASKGTSGRNTGELFF
medium-sized	TRBV7-2	.	TRBJ1-2	CASSLGGTQANYGYTF
medium-sized	TRBV6-2/TRBV6-3	TRBD2	TRBJ2-7	CASKLAGTYEQYF
many	TRBV19	.	TRBJ2-1	CASSISLRSYNEQFF
medium-sized	TRBV9	.	TRBJ1-6	CASSGYNSPLHF
many	TRBV4-2	.	TRBJ2-1	CASSQELSWGPNSYNEQFF
medium-sized	TRBV11-2	TRBD2	TRBJ2-1	CASSQQRDGTSGSSSYNEQFF
.	TRBV6-1	TRBD2	TRBJ2-1	CASSEQASGGWNEQFF
medium-sized	TRBV6-5	TRBD2	TRBJ2-1	CASSPLAGGRGEQFF
medium-sized	TRBV2	.	TRBJ2-1	CASRVSEEEQFF
large	TRBV27	TRBD2	TRBJ2-1	CASSLSGRFNEQFF
many	TRBV6-1	TRBD2	TRBJ2-2	CASSTSAGELFF
medium-sized	TRBV15	.	TRBJ2-1	CATSRDEERYNEQFF
many	TRBV18	TRBD2	TRBJ2-1	CASSPISGEQFF
few	TRBV7-2	.	TRBJ1-2	CASSPLRGSQGYTF
medium-sized	TRBV9	.	TRBJ2-1	CASSGDYGTNNEQFF
medium-sized	TRBV6-1	.	TRBJ1-1	CASSEAEGRRGAFF
many	TRBV12-3/TRBV12-4	.	TRBJ2-2	CASSPLRVRSTGELFF
medium-sized	TRBV20-1	TRBD2	TRBJ2-1	CSASFPAGVVGEQFF
.	TRBV5-5	.	TRBJ2-5	CASSLDATLQETQYF
once	TRBV18	.	TRBJ2-5	CASSPGSSGETQYF